A single sample is the source of the 18 T cell receptor beta chains below, sequenced in a study of T cells in narcolepsy. The table came from immunoSEQ multiplex PCR; TCRdb's copy has only in-frame clones and leaves some out. The table shows some 30,000 clones, with less than 85% occurring only once. Source material: CD45RA- memory CD4+ T cells from PBMCs. These receptors originate from a human donor with narcolepsy.

V gene TRBV7-9 combines with J gene TRBJ1-1; D is unresolved. Looked up from germline, CDR1 is SEHNR and CDR2 is FQNEAQ (reference sequence). This CDR3 is 13 amino acids long. Trimming took 5 bases from V and 11 from J, leaving 18 bases between them. The CDR3 DNA reads TGTGCCAGCAGCCCCGATGCCCTAGGTCGGGCTTTCTTT. This sequence encodes CASSPDALGRAFF.

A single count supports this clone. The chain uses TRBV2 and TRBJ2-4; no clear D gene. The germline V and J ends were trimmed by 4 bases and 5 bases, with 12 bases remaining between them. The CDR3 has 14 amino acids. CDR1 is SNHLY and CDR2 is FYNNEI in the germline V gene. Written as DNA, the CDR3 is TGTGCCAGCAGTGGTTCCGGTGGGGAAAACATTCAGTACTTC. Translated, it gives CASSGSGGENIQYF.

The CDR3 reads CASSLAGGSSDEQFF. CDR3 nucleotides: TGTGCCAGCAGCTTAGCGGGGGGTTCATCCGATGAGCAGTTCTTC. V usage is TRBV7-2 and J usage is TRBJ2-1; perhaps TRBD2 as D (6 bases). V gave up 0 bases and J gave up 8 bases, with 14 bases separating them. Germline CDR1 and CDR2: SGHTA and FQGNSA. The CDR3 covers 15 residues.

The chain combines TRBV10-3 with TRBJ1-5, with TRBD1 matching 11 bases. CDR3 length: 18 amino acids. Losses at the gene ends were 3 bases for V and 7 bases for J; bases not matched to a gene: 14. Germline lookup yields CDR1 ENHRY and CDR2 SYGVKD. The CDR3 DNA reads as TGTGCCATCAGTGACCGCCGCCCGGGGACAGGGGGAGGGCAGCCCCAGCATTTT. Its protein is CAISDRRPGTGGGQPQHF.

This clone appeared once. The genes are TRBV6-1 and TRBJ2-7; D is undetermined. The V end lost 5 bases, the J end lost 2 bases, and 10 bases lay between the germline ends. Germline V gene sequence: CDR1 MNHNS, CDR2 SASEGT. The CDR3 has 13 amino acids. CDR3: CASSSGLPYEQYF. In nucleotides, the CDR3 is TGTGCCAGCAGTTCCGGCCTCCCCTACGAGCAGTACTTC.

V is TRBV19 and J is TRBJ1-2; 7 bases are shared with TRBD1. The CDR3 is made up of 13 amino acids. The V gene's germline CDR1 is LNHDA and CDR2 SQIVND (reference sequence). The V segment lost 6 bases and the J segment 4 bases; nucleotides outside the gene matches: 5. The CDR3, as DNA: TGTGCCAGTAGCGACAGGGAGGGCTATGGCTACACCTTC. It codes for CASSDREGYGYTF.

The chain links TRBV5-1 to TRBJ2-3; D not resolved. The CDR3 covers 14 residues. Germline assignment: CDR1 SGHRS and CDR2 YFSETQ. Trimming stripped 0 bases from V and 0 bases from J, with 5 bases between. CDR3 sequence reads: CASSLVTSTDTQYF. In nucleotides, the CDR3 is TGCGCCAGCAGCTTGGTCACGAGCACAGATACGCAGTATTTT.

V and J are TRBV5-5 and TRBJ1-6; D uncertain. V was pared by 0 bases and J by 6 bases, with 13 bases between. CDR3 length: 16 amino acids. CDR1 SGHKS and CDR2 YYEKEE come from the germline V gene (reference sequence). The CDR3 sequence: CASSLVPFFSNSPLHF. CDR3 DNA: TGTGCCAGCAGCTTGGTACCCTTTTTCTCTAATTCACCCCTCCACTTT.

The rearrangement uses TRBV6-5 and TRBJ1-1; D possibly corresponds to TRBD1 (5 bases). Per germline, CDR1 MNHEY and CDR2 SVGAGI. The ends were cut back, 0 bases at V and 2 bases at J, with 10 bases in the middle. This CDR3 comprises 15 residues. This chain's CDR3 is CASSYSGTDNTEAFF. The CDR3, as DNA: TGTGCCAGCAGTTACTCCGGGACGGATAACACTGAAGCTTTCTTT.

The rearrangement links TRBV6-1 to TRBJ2-7; a possible D gene is TRBD1 (7 bases). Germline CDR1 MNHNS, CDR2 SASEGT. The V and J ends lost 2 bases and 7 bases respectively, with 18 bases between them. The CDR3 runs to 15 residues. The CDR3 spells CASSELIGRGAEQYF. CDR3 DNA sequence: TGTGCCAGCAGTGAATTAATCGGCAGGGGGGCTGAGCAGTACTTC.

This clone was recorded once. The CDR3 here is CASSMTFRDRNGYTF. The CDR3 DNA follows: TGTGCCAGTAGTATGACCTTTCGGGACAGGAATGGCTACACCTTC. The gene calls are TRBV19 and TRBJ1-2; 8 bases fit TRBD1. This CDR3 spans 15 amino acids. The V and J ends lost 3 bases and 6 bases, in that order; junction bases with no gene match: 9. Germline CDR1 reads LNHDA; CDR2 reads SQIVND (reference sequence).

This chain links TRBV7-9 with TRBJ2-2, with TRBD2 matching over 7 bases. Per the germline V gene, CDR1 is SEHNR and CDR2 is FQNEAQ (reference sequence). With V trimmed by 0 bases and J by 0 bases, 4 bases remained unmatched. The CDR3 spans 17 residues. The CDR3 spells CASSLAFAGANTGELFF. The DNA of the CDR3 is TGTGCCAGCAGCTTAGCATTCGCGGGGGCGAACACCGGGGAGCTGTTTTTT.

The chain employs TRBV2 and TRBJ1-2; D is uncertain. The CDR3 spans 14 residues. Per germline, CDR1 SNHLY and CDR2 FYNNEI. V gave up 1 base and J gave up 4 bases, with 10 bases separating them. This CDR3 is CASSEGGFPYGYTF. Here the CDR3 DNA reads TGTGCCAGCAGTGAAGGGGGATTTCCCTATGGCTACACCTTC. Combining the CDR3 with reference TRBV2 and TRBJ1-2 gives the whole variable domain EPEVTQTPSHQVTQMGQEVILRCVPISNHLYFYWYRQILGQKVEFLVSFYNNEISEKSEIFDDQFSVERPDGSNFTLKIRSTKLEDSAMYFCASSEGGFPYGYTFGSGTRLTVV.

The gene calls are TRBV19 and TRBJ2-5; 7 nucleotides line up with TRBD1. The J call may be faulty, since TRBJ2-7 better matches the DNA end. The CDR3 is made up of 13 amino acids. CDR1 and CDR2 from the germline V gene are LNHDA and SQIVND (reference sequence). CDR3 sequence (DNA): TGTGCCAGTAGCCGGACAGGCCTCTACGAGCAGTACTTC. Protein: CASSRTGLYEQYF.

The V and J genes are TRBV7-9 and TRBJ2-3; 7 bases align to TRBD1. CDR1 and CDR2 (germline): SEHNR, FQNEAQ (reference sequence). The CDR3 totals 16 residues. V shed 3 bases and J 2 bases; nucleotides not matched to a gene: 8. CDR3 DNA sequence: TGTGCCAGCAGCTTGTACGGCAGGGGGAACACAGATACGCAGTATTTT. Translated: CASSLYGRGNTDTQYF.

The chain uses TRBV5-4 and TRBJ2-5; D uncertain. The V end lost 0 bases, the J end lost 2 bases, and 11 bases lay between the germline ends. The CDR3 consists of 15 residues. Germline V gene data show CDR1 as SGHNT and CDR2 as YYREEE (reference sequence). The CDR3, as DNA: TGTGCCAGCAGCTTGGCCGGTCCGGCACAAGAGACCCAGTACTTC. Translated, it gives CASSLAGPAQETQYF.

CDR3 bases: TGTGCCAGCAGCCCCCCTACGGTCTACGAGCAGTACGTC. Amino acids: CASSPPTVYEQYV. The V gene is TRBV28, the J gene TRBJ2-7; no firm D call. Germline-derived CDR1 and CDR2 are MDHEN and SYDVKM. This CDR3 comprises 13 residues. Trimming shortened V by 6 bases and J by 3 bases, and 12 bases separated the two germline ends.

This clone was observed once. The chain employs TRBV11-3 and TRBJ1-5, with D possibly being TRBD1 (5 bases). V dropped 1 base and J dropped 2 bases, with 9 bases sitting between them. Germline lookup yields CDR1 SGHNT and CDR2 YENEEA. The CDR3 extends over 15 amino acids. CDR3 residues: CASSLVKGRNQPQHF. The CDR3 DNA reads as TGTGCCAGCAGCTTAGTCAAGGGGCGCAATCAGCCCCAGCATTTT. The full variable domain, rest sourced from reference TRBV11-3 and TRBJ1-5, is EAGVVQSPRYKIIEKKQPVAFWCNPISGHNTLYWYLQNLGQGPELLIRYENEEAVDDSQLPKDRFSAERLKGVDSTLKIQPAELGDSAVYLCASSLVKGRNQPQHFGDGTRLSIL.